Below are 9 T cell receptor beta chains sequenced from a single sample in a study of T cell responses to AZD1222 COVID-19 vaccine. Generated by immunoSEQ multiplex PCR, the TCRdb table keeps only in-frame clones and is missing some. The repertoire holds about 140,000 clones, with 70% to 90% as singletons. Sequencing used peripheral blood, obtained on day 0 of AZD1222 vaccination. The origin of the receptors is an adult in good health.

V gene TRBV4-1 combines with J gene TRBJ1-2; the D gene is possibly TRBD1 (6 bases). Trimming took off 2 bases at V and 4 bases at J, with 17 bases between the two ends. CDR1 and CDR2 (germline): MGHRA, YSYEKL. There are 16 residues in the CDR3. CDR3 protein: CASSQYSPGVGYGYTF. CDR3 sequence (DNA): TGCGCCAGCAGCCAATATTCGCCAGGGGTCGGCTATGGCTACACCTTC.

This clone was observed a handful of times. The chain combines TRBV12-3 or TRBV12-4 with TRBJ2-2; no definite D call. CDR3 size: 12 residues. V was shortened by 6 bases and J by 5 bases, with 7 bases between the two germline ends. The CDR3 loop reads CASSTTTGELFF. The DNA for the CDR3 is TGTGCCAGCAGCACGACAACCGGGGAGCTGTTTTTT.

The rearrangement links TRBV10-3 to TRBJ2-7, with 8 bases identical to TRBD1. J was trimmed by 7 bases and V by 4 bases; bases with no gene match: 9. The germline gives CDR1 ENHRY, CDR2 SYGVKD. The CDR3 sequence is 14 residues long. CDR3 nucleotide sequence: TGTGCCATCAGTGGGACAGGGACATCGGGGGAGCAGTACTTC. It specifies CAISGTGTSGEQYF.

This clone has only a few counts. The chain couples TRBV3-1 (or the pseudogene TRBV3-2) to TRBJ1-3; maybe TRBD1 (6 bases). The CDR3 has 14 amino acids. The V gene lost 3 bases and the J gene lost 11 bases, with 17 bases spanning the gap. CDR1 and CDR2 from the germline V gene are LGHDT and YNNKEL (reference sequence). CDR3 loop: CASSQRDIQNPIYF. The CDR3 DNA is TGTGCCAGCAGCCAGAGGGACATCCAGAATCCCATATATTTT.

The sample holds one count of this clone. J is TRBJ1-1 and V is TRBV30; D uncertain. Germline V gives CDR1 GTSNPN, CDR2 SVGIG (reference sequence). The V gene lost 0 bases and the J gene lost 7 bases, with 6 bases spanning the gap. The CDR3 has 11 residues. CDR3 in amino acids: CAWSVLSEAFF. CDR3 DNA sequence: TGTGCCTGGAGTGTACTCAGTGAAGCTTTCTTT.

This chain uses TRBV6-5 with TRBJ1-2; 10 bases are shared with TRBD1. There are 14 residues in the CDR3. V lost 8 bases, J lost 5 bases, and 8 bases stayed unmatched. Germline loops: CDR1 MNHEY, CDR2 SVGAGI. For the CDR3, the DNA is TGTGCCAGCGGCCCCCAGGGACAGGGGTATGGCTACACCTTC. Residues: CASGPQGQGYGYTF.

This clone was seen only a few times. CDR3 sequence: CASSRSRDRGQEQFF. Here the CDR3 DNA reads TGTGCCAGCAGCCGGAGCCGGGACAGGGGCCAAGAGCAGTTCTTC. The J gene is TRBJ2-1, the V gene TRBV7-8, with 10 bases identical to TRBD1. After removal of 5 bases from V and 10 bases from J, the junction contained 11 bases not matched to a gene. Per the germline V gene, CDR1 is SGHVS and CDR2 is FQNEAQ. The CDR3 is made up of 15 amino acids.

J is TRBJ2-7 and V is TRBV7-8; D assignment may be TRBD1 or TRBD2 (6 bases each). Germline CDR1 and CDR2: SGHVS and FQNEAQ. V was cut by 5 bases and J by 2 bases, with 28 bases left in between. This CDR3 spans 19 amino acids. The CDR3 loop is CASSLEGGSKWIEAYEQYF. CDR3 nucleotide sequence: TGTGCCAGCAGCCTGGAGGGGGGATCGAAGTGGATAGAGGCCTACGAGCAGTACTTC.

J is TRBJ1-2 and V is TRBV6-5; 7 bases align to TRBD1. V shed 2 bases, J shed 8 bases, and the junction held 5 bases outside the gene matches. CDR1 and CDR2 from the germline V gene are MNHEY and SVGAGI. The CDR3 length is 13 residues. The CDR3 coding sequence is TGTGCCAGCAGTTACACCGGGACAGTCGGCTACACCTTC. This sequence encodes CASSYTGTVGYTF.